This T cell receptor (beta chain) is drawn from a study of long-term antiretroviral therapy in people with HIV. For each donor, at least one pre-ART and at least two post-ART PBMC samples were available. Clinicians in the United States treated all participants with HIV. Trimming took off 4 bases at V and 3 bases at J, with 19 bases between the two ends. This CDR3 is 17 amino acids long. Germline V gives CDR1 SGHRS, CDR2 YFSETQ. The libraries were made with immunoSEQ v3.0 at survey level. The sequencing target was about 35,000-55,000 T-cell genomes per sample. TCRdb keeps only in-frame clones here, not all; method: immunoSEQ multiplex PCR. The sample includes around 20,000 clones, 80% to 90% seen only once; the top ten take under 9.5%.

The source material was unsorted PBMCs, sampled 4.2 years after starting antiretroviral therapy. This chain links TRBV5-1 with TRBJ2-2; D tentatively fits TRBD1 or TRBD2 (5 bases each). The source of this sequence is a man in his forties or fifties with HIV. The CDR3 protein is CASSTEGREWDTGELFF. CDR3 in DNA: TGCGCCAGCAGCACCGAGGGGCGCGAATGGGACACCGGGGAGCTGTTTTTT.